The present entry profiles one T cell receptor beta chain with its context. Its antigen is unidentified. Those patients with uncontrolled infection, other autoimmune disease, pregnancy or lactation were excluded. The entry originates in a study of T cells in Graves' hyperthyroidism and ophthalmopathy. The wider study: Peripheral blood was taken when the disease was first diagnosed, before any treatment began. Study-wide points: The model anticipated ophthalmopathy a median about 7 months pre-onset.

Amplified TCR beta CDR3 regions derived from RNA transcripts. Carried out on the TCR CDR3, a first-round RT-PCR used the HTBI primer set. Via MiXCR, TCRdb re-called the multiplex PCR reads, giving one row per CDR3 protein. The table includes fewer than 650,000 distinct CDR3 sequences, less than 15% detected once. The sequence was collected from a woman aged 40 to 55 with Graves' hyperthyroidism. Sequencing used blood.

CDR3 loop: CASSLTLDNEQFF. CDR3 nucleotides: TGTGCCAGCAGCTTAACTTTGGACAATGAGCAGTTCTTC. The rearrangement links TRBV7-3 to TRBJ2-1; unclear D gene. V was shortened by 0 bases and J by 5 bases, with 5 bases between the two germline ends. Germline V gene lookup returns CDR1 SGHTA and CDR2 FQGTGA. The CDR3 spans 13 residues.